This T cell receptor (delta chain) derives from a study of gamma-delta chains in newborns, infants, children. Study information: Innate gammadelta T cells reportedly expand polyclonally right after birth, driven by microbial exposure, per the title.

TCRdb re-analyzed the reads via CATT. The sample contains 2,500 to 3,500 delta-chain clones, about 2.4% of which appear only once. A note on this clone: It differs at one base from a far larger clone, so likely a read error.

Trimming removed 3 bases at V and 0 bases at J, with 14 bases between. The CDR3 length is 18 residues. CDR1 is GEAIGNYY and CDR2 is EKD in the germline V gene. Material for sequencing was blood. The origin of this receptor is a child who was a newborn, infant or young child, either healthy, febrile or measles-vaccinated (not recorded which). V usage is TRDV2 and J usage is TRDJ3; a weak D match, TRDD3 (6 bases). Since TCRdb gives no J gene, matching the DNA to germline was used here to assign it. The CDR3 DNA sequence: TGTGCCTGTGACGCCGCGGATACCGTCTCCTGGGACACCCGACAGATGTTTTTC. Protein: CACDAADTVSWDTRQMFF.